One TCR beta chain is described in this entry. This sample stems from a study of blood T cell repertoires in COVID-19. Sequencing used immunoSEQ multiplex PCR; TCRdb keeps in-frame clones, though not all of them. This table has roughly 250,000 clones, approximately 90% appearing once. From germline, CDR1 is LNHDA and CDR2 SQIVND (reference sequence). The CDR3 contains 16 residues. Losses at the gene ends were 3 bases for V and 2 bases for J; bases not matched to a gene: 10. V and J are TRBV19 and TRBJ2-7; 7 bases align to TRBD1. The clonotype was recovered from a man between 35 and 55 years old who had recovered from COVID-19. What was sequenced was PBMCs or T cells enriched from blood (not recorded which). Here the CDR3 DNA reads TGTGCCAGTAGTATTTCTTCGCAGGGGGAAACCTACGAGCAGTACTTC. Protein: CASSISSQGETYEQYF. Together with reference TRBV19 and TRBJ2-7, the CDR3 gives the full variable domain: DGGITQSPKYLFRKEGQNVTLSCEQNLNHDAMYWYRQDPGQGLRLIYYSQIVNDFQKGDIAEGYSVSREKKESFPLTVTSAQKNPTAFYLCASSISSQGETYEQYFGPGTRLTVT.